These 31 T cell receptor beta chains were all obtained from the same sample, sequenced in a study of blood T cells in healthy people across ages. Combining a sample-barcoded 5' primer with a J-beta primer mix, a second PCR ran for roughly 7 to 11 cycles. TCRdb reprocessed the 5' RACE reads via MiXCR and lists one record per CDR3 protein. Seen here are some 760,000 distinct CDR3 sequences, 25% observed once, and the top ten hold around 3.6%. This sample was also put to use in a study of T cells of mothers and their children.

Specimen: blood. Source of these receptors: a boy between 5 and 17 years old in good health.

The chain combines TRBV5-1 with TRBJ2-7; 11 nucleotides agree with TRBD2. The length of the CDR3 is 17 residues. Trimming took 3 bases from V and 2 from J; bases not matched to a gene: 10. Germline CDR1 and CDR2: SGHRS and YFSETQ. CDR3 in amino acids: CASSSYLLAGETYEQYF. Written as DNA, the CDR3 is TGCGCCAGCAGCTCATACCTACTAGCGGGGGAAACCTACGAGCAGTACTTC. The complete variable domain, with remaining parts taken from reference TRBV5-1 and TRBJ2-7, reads KAGVTQTPRYLIKTRGQQVTLSCSPISGHRSVSWYQQTPGQGLQFLFEYFSETQRNKGNFPGRFSGRQFSNSRSEMNVSTLELGDSALYLCASSSYLLAGETYEQYFGPGTRLTVT.

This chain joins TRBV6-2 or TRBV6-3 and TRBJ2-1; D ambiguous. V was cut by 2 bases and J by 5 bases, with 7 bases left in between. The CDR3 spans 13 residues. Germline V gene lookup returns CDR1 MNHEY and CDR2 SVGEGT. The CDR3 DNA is TGTGCCAGCAGTTACCGCGAAGACAATGAGCAGTTCTTC. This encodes CASSYREDNEQFF.

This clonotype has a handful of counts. The CDR3 loop reads CASSLEGLLSYTF. The CDR3 DNA sequence: TGTGCCAGCAGCTTAGAGGGGTTGCTAAGCTACACCTTC. The rearrangement joins TRBV7-6 to TRBJ1-2; tentatively, D is TRBD1 (5 bases). Trimming shortened V by 1 base and J by 9 bases, and 12 bases separated the two germline ends. In germline, CDR1 is SGHVS, CDR2 FNYEAQ. The CDR3 covers 13 residues.

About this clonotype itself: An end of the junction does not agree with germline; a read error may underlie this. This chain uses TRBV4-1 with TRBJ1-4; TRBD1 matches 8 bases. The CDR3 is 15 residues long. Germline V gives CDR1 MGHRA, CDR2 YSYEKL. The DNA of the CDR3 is TGCGCCAGCAGCAAAGGGACAGGCGTCGGTGAAACACTGTTTTTT. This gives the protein CASSKGTGVGETLFF.

The CDR3 protein is CSAGPRLQDEQFF. For the CDR3, the DNA is TGCAGTGCAGGTCCGAGACTACAGGATGAGCAGTTCTTC. The gene calls are TRBV20-1 and TRBJ2-5, with D perhaps assigned TRBD1 or TRBD2 (5 bases each). TRBJ2-1 matches the DNA end more closely, so the J call is doubtful. This CDR3 has 13 amino acids. Germline CDR1 DFQATT, CDR2 SNEGSKA (reference sequence).

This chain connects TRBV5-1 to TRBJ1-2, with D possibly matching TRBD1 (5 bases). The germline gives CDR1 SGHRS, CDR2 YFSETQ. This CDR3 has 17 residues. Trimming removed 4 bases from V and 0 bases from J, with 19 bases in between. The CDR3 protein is CASSPGRDSDANYGYTF. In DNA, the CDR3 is TGCGCCAGCAGCCCGGGACGCGATTCGGACGCTAACTATGGCTACACCTTC. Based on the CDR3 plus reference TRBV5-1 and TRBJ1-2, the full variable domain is KAGVTQTPRYLIKTRGQQVTLSCSPISGHRSVSWYQQTPGQGLQFLFEYFSETQRNKGNFPGRFSGRQFSNSRSEMNVSTLELGDSALYLCASSPGRDSDANYGYTFGSGTRLTVV.

The CDR3 DNA reads TGCGCCAGCAGTCGGGTGGGTCATGACTACGAGCAGTACTTC. It is translated as CASSRVGHDYEQYF. The chain links TRBV5-1 to TRBJ2-5; no clear D. Near its end, the DNA agrees better with TRBJ2-7, so the J call may be wrong. This CDR3 region has 14 residues. The V gene's germline CDR1 is SGHRS and CDR2 YFSETQ.

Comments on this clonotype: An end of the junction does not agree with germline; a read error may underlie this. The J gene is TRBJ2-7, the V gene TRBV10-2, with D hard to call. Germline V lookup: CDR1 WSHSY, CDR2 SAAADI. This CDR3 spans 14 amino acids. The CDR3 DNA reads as TGCGCCAGCGGTGAGTATGGTCTATCATCCGAGCAGTACTTC. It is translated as CASGEYGLSSEQYF.

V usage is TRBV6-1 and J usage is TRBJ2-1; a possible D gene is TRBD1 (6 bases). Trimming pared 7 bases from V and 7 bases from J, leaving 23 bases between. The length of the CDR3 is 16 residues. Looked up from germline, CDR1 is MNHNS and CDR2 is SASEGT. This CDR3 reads CASNPNRDRIGNEQFF. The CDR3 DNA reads TGTGCCAGCAACCCTAACAGAGACAGGATAGGGAATGAGCAGTTCTTC.

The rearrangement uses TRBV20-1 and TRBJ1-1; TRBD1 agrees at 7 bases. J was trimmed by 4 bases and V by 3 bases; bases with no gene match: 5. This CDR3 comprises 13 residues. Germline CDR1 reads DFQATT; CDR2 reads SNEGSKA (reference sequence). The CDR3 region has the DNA TGCAGTGCTAGGCCATACAGGGGCACTGAAGCTTTCTTT. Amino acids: CSARPYRGTEAFF.

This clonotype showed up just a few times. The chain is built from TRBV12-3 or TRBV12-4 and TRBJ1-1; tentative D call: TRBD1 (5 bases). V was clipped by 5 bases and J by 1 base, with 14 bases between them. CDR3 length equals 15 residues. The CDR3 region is CASSRSPGGNTEAFF. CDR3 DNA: TGTGCCAGCAGTCGATCACCCGGGGGGAACACTGAAGCTTTCTTT.

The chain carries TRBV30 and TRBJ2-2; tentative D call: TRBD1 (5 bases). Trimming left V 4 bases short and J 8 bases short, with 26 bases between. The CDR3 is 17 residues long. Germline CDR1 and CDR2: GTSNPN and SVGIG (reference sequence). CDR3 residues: CAWTDPSTGYGTGELFF. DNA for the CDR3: TGTGCCTGGACCGATCCCTCAACAGGTTACGGCACAGGGGAGCTGTTTTTT.

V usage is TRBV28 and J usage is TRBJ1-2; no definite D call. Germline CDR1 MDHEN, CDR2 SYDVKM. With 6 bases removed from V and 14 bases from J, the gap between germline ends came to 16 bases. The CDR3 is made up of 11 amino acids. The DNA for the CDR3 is TGTGCCAGCAGCTCTACAGCCCCAGGTACCTTC. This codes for CASSSTAPGTF.

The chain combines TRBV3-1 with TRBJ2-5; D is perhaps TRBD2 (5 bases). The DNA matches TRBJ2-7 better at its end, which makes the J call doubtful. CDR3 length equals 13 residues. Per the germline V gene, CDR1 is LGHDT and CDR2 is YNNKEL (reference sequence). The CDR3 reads CASSLRDGHEQYF. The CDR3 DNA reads TGTGCCAGCAGCCTGAGGGATGGCCACGAGCAGTACTTC.

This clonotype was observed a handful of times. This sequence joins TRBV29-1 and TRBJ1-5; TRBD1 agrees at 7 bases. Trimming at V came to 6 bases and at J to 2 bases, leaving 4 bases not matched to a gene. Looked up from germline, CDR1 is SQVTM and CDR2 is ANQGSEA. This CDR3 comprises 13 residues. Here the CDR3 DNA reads TGCAGCGTGAAGGGGGCCGGCAATCAGCCCCAGCATTTT. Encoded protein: CSVKGAGNQPQHF.

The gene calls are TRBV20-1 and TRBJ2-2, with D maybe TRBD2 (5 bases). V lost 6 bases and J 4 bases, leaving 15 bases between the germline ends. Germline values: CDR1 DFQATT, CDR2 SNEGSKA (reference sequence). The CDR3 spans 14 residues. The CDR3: CSATDAEATGELFF. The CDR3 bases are TGCAGTGCCACCGACGCGGAGGCCACCGGGGAGCTGTTTTTT.

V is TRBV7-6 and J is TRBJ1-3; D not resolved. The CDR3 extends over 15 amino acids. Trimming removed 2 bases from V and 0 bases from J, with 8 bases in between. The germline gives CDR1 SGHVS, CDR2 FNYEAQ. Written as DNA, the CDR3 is TGTGCCAGCAGCTTAATGTACAGCTCTGGAAACACCATATATTTT. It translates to CASSLMYSSGNTIYF.

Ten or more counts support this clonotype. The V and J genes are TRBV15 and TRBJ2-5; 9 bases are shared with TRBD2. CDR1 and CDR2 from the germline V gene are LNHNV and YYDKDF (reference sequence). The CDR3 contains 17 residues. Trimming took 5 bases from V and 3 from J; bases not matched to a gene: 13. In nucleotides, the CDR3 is TGTGCCACCAGCGCCCAGCGTCTGGCTAGCGGGAAAGAGACCCAGTACTTC. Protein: CATSAQRLASGKETQYF.

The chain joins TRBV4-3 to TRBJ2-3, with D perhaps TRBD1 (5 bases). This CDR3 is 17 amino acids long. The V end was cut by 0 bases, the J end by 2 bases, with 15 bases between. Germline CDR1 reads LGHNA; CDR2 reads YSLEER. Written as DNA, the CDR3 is TGCGCCAGCAGCCAAGATCTAGTGGGCAGGGACACAGATACGCAGTATTTT. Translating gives CASSQDLVGRDTDTQYF.

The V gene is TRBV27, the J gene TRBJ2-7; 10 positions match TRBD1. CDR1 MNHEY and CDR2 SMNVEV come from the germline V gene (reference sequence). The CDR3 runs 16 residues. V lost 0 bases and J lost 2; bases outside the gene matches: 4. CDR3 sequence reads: CASSLSLGQGPYEQYF. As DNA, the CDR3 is TGTGCCAGCAGTTTATCCTTGGGACAGGGGCCCTACGAGCAGTACTTC.

As DNA, the CDR3 is TGTGCCAGCAGCCAAGTTATCGGGAACGCGAACACCGGGGAGCTGTTTTTT. This encodes CASSQVIGNANTGELFF. The chain couples TRBV3-1 to TRBJ2-2; a possible D gene is TRBD2 (5 bases). V lost 1 base and J lost 0, with 12 bases in between. The CDR3 has 17 amino acids. Per germline, CDR1 LGHDT and CDR2 YNNKEL (reference sequence).

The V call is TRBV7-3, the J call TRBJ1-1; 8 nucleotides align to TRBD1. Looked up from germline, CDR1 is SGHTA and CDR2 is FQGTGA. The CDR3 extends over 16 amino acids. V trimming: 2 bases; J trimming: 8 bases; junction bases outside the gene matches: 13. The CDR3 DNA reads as TGTGCCAGCAGCTTAGGCCCGGGACGGACAGGGATGGAAGCTTTCTTT. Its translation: CASSLGPGRTGMEAFF.

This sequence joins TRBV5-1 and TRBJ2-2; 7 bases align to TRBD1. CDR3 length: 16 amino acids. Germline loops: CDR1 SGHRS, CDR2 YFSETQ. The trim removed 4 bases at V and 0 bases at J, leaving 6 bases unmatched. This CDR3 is CASSADGQANTGELFF. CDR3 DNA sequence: TGCGCCAGCAGCGCGGACGGACAGGCGAACACCGGGGAGCTGTTTTTT.

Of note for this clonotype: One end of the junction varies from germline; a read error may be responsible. The CDR3 protein is CASSLAAPGGSGVSRYF. CDR3 nucleotide sequence: TGTGCCAGCAGTTTAGCGGCTCCCGGGGGTAGCGGGGTGAGTCGGTACTTC. The chain joins TRBV12-3 or TRBV12-4 to TRBJ2-1, with TRBD2 matching over 8 bases. The CDR3 consists of 17 residues.

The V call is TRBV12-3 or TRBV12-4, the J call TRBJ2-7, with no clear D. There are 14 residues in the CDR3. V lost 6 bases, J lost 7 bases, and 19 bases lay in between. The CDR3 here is CASRSAGPHGEQYF. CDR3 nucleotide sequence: TGTGCCAGCAGATCAGCTGGTCCCCACGGGGAGCAGTACTTC.

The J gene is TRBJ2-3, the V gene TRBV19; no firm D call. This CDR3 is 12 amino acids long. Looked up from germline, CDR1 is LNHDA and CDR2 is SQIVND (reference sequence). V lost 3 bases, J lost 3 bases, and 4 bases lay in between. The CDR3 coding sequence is TGTGCCAGTAGTATTGGGACAGATACGCAGTATTTT. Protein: CASSIGTDTQYF.

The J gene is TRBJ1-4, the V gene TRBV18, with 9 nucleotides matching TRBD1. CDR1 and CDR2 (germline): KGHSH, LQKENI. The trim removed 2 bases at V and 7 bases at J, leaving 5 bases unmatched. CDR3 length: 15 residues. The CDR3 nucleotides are TGTGCCAGCTCACCAACAGGGGGCACAGGTGAAAAACTGTTTTTT. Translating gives CASSPTGGTGEKLFF.

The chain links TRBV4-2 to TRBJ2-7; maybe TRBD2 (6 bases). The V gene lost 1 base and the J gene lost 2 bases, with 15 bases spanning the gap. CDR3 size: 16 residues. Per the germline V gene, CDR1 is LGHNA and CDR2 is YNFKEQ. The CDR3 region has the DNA TGTGCCAGCAGCCAAGTGTTGCGGGAAACCCCCTACGAGCAGTACTTC. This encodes CASSQVLRETPYEQYF.

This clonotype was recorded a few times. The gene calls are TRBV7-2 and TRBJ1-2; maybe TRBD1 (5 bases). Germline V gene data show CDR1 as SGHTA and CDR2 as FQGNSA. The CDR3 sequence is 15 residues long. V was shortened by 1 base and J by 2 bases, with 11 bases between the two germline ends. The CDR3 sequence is CASSLGRRENYGYTF. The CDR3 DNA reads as TGTGCCAGCAGCTTAGGGCGCAGGGAGAACTATGGCTACACCTTC.

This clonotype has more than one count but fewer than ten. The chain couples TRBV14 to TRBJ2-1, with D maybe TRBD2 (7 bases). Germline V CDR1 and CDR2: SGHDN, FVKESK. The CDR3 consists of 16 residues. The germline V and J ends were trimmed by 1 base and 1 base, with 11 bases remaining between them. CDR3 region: CASSQGGGLSYNEQFF. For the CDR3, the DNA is TGTGCCAGCAGCCAAGGCGGGGGCCTGTCCTACAATGAGCAGTTCTTC.

The CDR3 bases are TGCAGTGCTATCCCCCCAGGGACTGGGGCCAACGTCCTGACTTTC. This translates into CSAIPPGTGANVLTF. The chain is built from TRBV20-1 and TRBJ2-6, with D maybe TRBD1 (5 bases). V lost 4 bases and J lost 2, with 12 bases in between. Germline CDR1 is DFQATT and CDR2 is SNEGSKA (reference sequence). This CDR3 is built from 15 residues.